This T cell receptor (beta chain) appears in the sequencing data of a study of blood T cell repertoires in COVID-19. Across the whole study: The analysed material was cDNA or gDNA that came from T cells, B-cell-depleted T cells, or PBMCs.

There are 14 residues in the CDR3. V was clipped by 6 bases and J by 3 bases, with 14 bases between them. Germline CDR1 is SEHNR and CDR2 is FQNEAQ (reference sequence). Source study methods: Amplifying reference gene primers gave estimates of nucleated cell counts. Here immunoSEQ multiplex PCR was the method, and the copy in TCRdb shows in-frame clones only, minus some. That table is the source of V, J and clone size, and D and trimming were worked out from the DNA. Of just under 45,000 clones listed, 84% were seen once; the top ten hold 40% to 55%. This clone was observed a few times. The chain has TRBV7-9 and TRBJ1-1; a weak D match, TRBD1 (6 bases). The sequenced material came from peripheral blood. The TCR originated in a human donor in a cohort sampled during active COVID-19. CDR3 region: CASRHRVSDTEAFF. CDR3 sequence (DNA): TGTGCCAGCAGGCACAGGGTTTCGGACACTGAAGCTTTCTTT.